These T cell receptor beta chains were read from a single sample in a study of technical replicates of blood from a handful of donors. Produced via immunoSEQ multiplex PCR; TCRdb's table is partial and in-frame only. The table has tens of thousands of clones, 80% to 95% seen once; the top ten hold under 0.5%. Sequencing used T cells isolated from PBMCs. The origin of the receptors is a human donor in good health. Some clones in this sample may be carry-over from other donors' samples. Each CDR3 is given with its conserved first and last residue. The order of the fields is J gene, D gene, V gene, clone size, CDR3 protein, CDR3 DNA. A D gene is named only where the DNA matches it firmly. The size entry is marked missing in some rows and otherwise reads once, few, many or a size class.

J: TRBJ1-2; D: NA; V: TRBV6-5; size: once; CDR3: CASRQVTDSYGYTF; DNA: TGTGCCAGCAGACAAGTTACCGACTCCTATGGCTACACCTTC
J: TRBJ1-1; D: NA; V: TRBV5-1; size: NA; CDR3: CASNEQSTTEAFF; DNA: TGCGCCAGTAACGAGCAAAGCACCACTGAAGCTTTCTTT
J: TRBJ2-3; D: TRBD2; V: TRBV4-2; size: NA; CDR3: CASSQDSGALVTQYF; DNA: TGTGCCAGCAGCCAAGATAGCGGGGCGCTTGTTACGCAGTATTTT
J: TRBJ2-2; D: NA; V: TRBV6-5; size: NA; CDR3: CASNSGSTGELFF; DNA: TGTGCCAGCAATTCCGGTTCCACCGGGGAGCTGTTTTTT
J: TRBJ2-2; D: NA; V: TRBV9; size: NA; CDR3: CASSVAILRANTGELFF; DNA: TGTGCCAGCAGCGTAGCCATCCTGAGGGCGAACACCGGGGAGCTGTTTTTT
J: TRBJ2-6; D: NA; V: TRBV21-1; size: NA; CDR3: CASSKEPGLAVLSGANVLTF; DNA: TGTGCCAGCAGCAAAGAGCCGGGACTAGCGGTCCTCTCTGGGGCCAACGTCCTGACTTTC
J: TRBJ1-5; D: NA; V: TRBV28; size: NA; CDR3: CASNQGNQPQHF; DNA: TGTGCCAGCAACCAGGGCAATCAGCCCCAGCATTTT
J: TRBJ1-4; D: TRBD1; V: TRBV5-1; size: NA; CDR3: CASSVDRAREKLFF; DNA: TGCGCCAGCAGCGTCGACAGGGCTCGAGAAAAACTGTTTTTT
J: TRBJ1-2; D: TRBD1; V: TRBV30; size: NA; CDR3: CAHLTGEGRYGYTF; DNA: TGTGCCCACCTTACAGGGGAAGGGCGCTATGGCTACACCTTC
J: TRBJ1-5; D: NA; V: TRBV6-1; size: NA; CDR3: CASSEVSGVNQPQHF; DNA: TGTGCCAGCAGTGAGGTATCAGGGGTCAATCAGCCCCAGCATTTT
J: TRBJ2-5; D: TRBD2; V: TRBV19; size: once; CDR3: CASSNGLAPTQETQYF; DNA: TGTGCCAGTAGTAATGGACTAGCACCAACCCAAGAGACCCAGTACTTC
J: TRBJ1-4; D: NA; V: TRBV5-6; size: NA; CDR3: CASSPGSINEKLFF; DNA: TGTGCCAGCAGCCCAGGGTCCATTAATGAAAAACTGTTTTTT
J: TRBJ2-7; D: NA; V: TRBV4-2; size: NA; CDR3: CASSQESGAYEQYF; DNA: TGTGCCAGCAGCCAAGAGTCCGGAGCCTACGAGCAGTACTTC
J: TRBJ2-1; D: NA; V: TRBV11-2; size: NA; CDR3: CASSLTGYMSSYNEQFF; DNA: TGTGCCAGCAGCCTAACGGGTTACATGAGCTCCTACAATGAGCAGTTCTTC
J: TRBJ2-7; D: NA; V: TRBV15; size: NA; CDR3: CATSFRDKAYEQYF; DNA: TGTGCCACCAGCTTCCGGGACAAAGCCTACGAGCAGTACTTC